Below, 30 T cell receptor beta chains from the same sample are listed, as sequenced in a study of T cell responses to AZD1222 COVID-19 vaccine. Libraries were prepared by immunoSEQ multiplex PCR; TCRdb keeps only in-frame clonotypes and omits some of them. The data show just over 80,000 clones, with 70% to 90% seen just once and around 5.8% held by the top ten. The sequencing used peripheral blood, collected on day 0 of AZD1222 vaccination. These receptors were obtained from an adult in good health.

The CDR3 protein is CASSYSGQGATEAFF. The CDR3 nucleotides are TGTGCCAGCAGTTATTCCGGACAGGGGGCTACTGAAGCTTTCTTT. This rearrangement joins TRBV7-6 to TRBJ1-1, with 11 bases fitting TRBD1. V shed 6 bases and J 5 bases; nucleotides not matched to a gene: 8. Per germline, CDR1 SGHVS and CDR2 FNYEAQ. The CDR3 sequence is 15 residues long. Supplemented by reference TRBV7-6 and TRBJ1-1, the full variable domain reads GAGVSQSPRYKVTKRGQDVALRCDPISGHVSLYWYRQALGQGPEFLTYFNYEAQQDKSGLPNDRFSAERPEGSISTLTIQRTEQRDSAMYRCASSYSGQGATEAFFGQGTRLTVV.

CDR3 amino acids: CASSESPGANVLTF. CDR3 coding DNA: TGTGCCAGCAGTGAGTCCCCTGGGGCCAACGTCCTGACTTTC. This rearrangement joins TRBV6-1 to TRBJ2-6; no definite D call. Looked up from germline, CDR1 is MNHNS and CDR2 is SASEGT. The CDR3 is 14 residues long. The V end was cut by 3 bases, the J end by 2 bases, with 5 bases between.

The chain employs TRBV19 and TRBJ1-2, with D possibly being TRBD1 (6 bases). CDR1 is LNHDA and CDR2 is SQIVND in the germline V gene (reference sequence). There are 15 residues in the CDR3. With 6 bases removed from V and 4 bases from J, the gap between germline ends came to 18 bases. In nucleotides, the CDR3 is TGTGCCAGTAGAGAGCCTTCCGGGACATCCTATGGCTACACCTTC. Protein product: CASREPSGTSYGYTF.

The CDR3 loop is CSVGSATNEKLFF. CDR3 in DNA: TGCAGCGTTGGAAGTGCAACTAATGAAAAACTGTTTTTT. The gene calls are TRBV29-1 and TRBJ1-4; D remains unclear. This CDR3 contains 13 residues. Germline CDR1 reads SQVTM; CDR2 reads ANQGSEA. Trimming stripped 4 bases from V and 0 bases from J, with 6 bases between. Using reference TRBV29-1 and TRBJ1-4 for the parts outside the CDR3, the full variable domain is SAVISQKPSRDICQRGTSLTIQCQVDSQVTMMFWYRQQPGQSLTLIATANQGSEATYESGFVIDKFPISRPNLTFSTLTVSNMSPEDSSIYLCSVGSATNEKLFFGSGTQLSVL.

This rearrangement joins TRBV24-1 to TRBJ2-1; 8 bases line up with TRBD1. Trimming removed 4 bases from V and 2 bases from J; junction bases left unmatched: 3. The CDR3 extends over 15 amino acids. Germline assignment: CDR1 KGHDR and CDR2 SFDVKD. The CDR3 sequence is CATSDPGQAYNEQFF. CDR3 nucleotide sequence: TGTGCCACCAGTGACCCGGGACAGGCCTACAATGAGCAGTTCTTC.

The V call is TRBV3-1 (or the pseudogene TRBV3-2), the J call TRBJ2-7; possible D gene TRBD1, 5 bases. Looked up from germline, CDR1 is LGHDT and CDR2 is YNNKEL (reference sequence). The CDR3 covers 13 residues. V was trimmed by 4 bases and J by 5 bases, leaving 12 bases between them. CDR3 residues: CASSLRVSDEQYF. Written as DNA, the CDR3 is TGTGCCAGCAGCCTCAGGGTTTCGGACGAGCAGTACTTC.

This sequence joins TRBV9 and TRBJ2-1, with 9 bases aligning to TRBD1. Per the germline V gene, CDR1 is SGDLS and CDR2 is YYNGEE. Germline trimming cut 5 bases from V and 9 bases from J; bases unmatched to any gene: 9. The CDR3 runs 14 residues. The CDR3 protein is CASSYGTGQSEQFF. The CDR3 DNA sequence: TGTGCCAGCAGTTACGGGACAGGGCAATCTGAGCAGTTCTTC.

This clone occurred once. The chain has TRBV12-3 or TRBV12-4 and TRBJ1-1; D possibly corresponds to TRBD1 (5 bases). The CDR3 consists of 12 residues. The ends were cut back, 4 bases at V and 8 bases at J, with 11 bases in the middle. CDR3 sequence reads: CASSWAGEEAFF. The CDR3 region has the DNA TGTGCCAGCAGTTGGGCGGGGGAAGAAGCTTTCTTT.

This chain joins TRBV6-5 and TRBJ1-1, with unresolved D. The CDR3 sequence is 12 residues long. Trimming took 2 bases from V and 5 from J, leaving 6 bases between them. CDR1 and CDR2 (germline): MNHEY, SVGAGI. CDR3 in amino acids: CASSYVGTEAFF. The CDR3 bases are TGTGCCAGCAGTTACGTGGGGACTGAAGCTTTCTTT.

This sequence joins TRBV6-5 and TRBJ2-2; maybe TRBD2 (5 bases). CDR3 length: 16 residues. Trimming removed 2 bases from V and 0 bases from J, with 10 bases in between. Germline V gene data show CDR1 as MNHEY and CDR2 as SVGAGI. Written as DNA, the CDR3 is TGTGCCAGCAGTTACGCGGGTGCCGCGAACACCGGGGAGCTGTTTTTT. This translates into CASSYAGAANTGELFF.

The V call is TRBV19, the J call TRBJ1-6; D unclear. The CDR3 consists of 14 residues. Germline V gene lookup returns CDR1 LNHDA and CDR2 SQIVND (reference sequence). Trimming removed 0 bases at V and 15 bases at J, with 15 bases between. The CDR3 is CASSIEAAPQNLHF. The CDR3 bases are TGTGCCAGTAGTATAGAGGCGGCACCTCAAAACCTCCACTTT.

The rearrangement uses TRBV5-1 and TRBJ2-2; TRBD1 agrees at 10 bases. The CDR3 is made up of 16 amino acids. The germline V gene has CDR1 SGHRS and CDR2 YFSETQ. The V and J ends lost 3 bases and 5 bases, in that order; junction bases with no gene match: 7. CDR3 region: CASSSEGQGSTGELFF. The CDR3, as DNA: TGCGCCAGCAGCTCTGAGGGACAGGGGTCGACCGGGGAGCTGTTTTTT.

The CDR3 here is CASSPQGLNTEAFF. In nucleotides, the CDR3 is TGTGCCAGCTCACCACAGGGATTGAACACTGAAGCTTTCTTT. The J gene is TRBJ1-1, the V gene TRBV18; no clear D gene. With 1 base removed from V and 0 bases from J, the gap between germline ends came to 6 bases. There are 14 residues in the CDR3. CDR1 KGHSH and CDR2 LQKENI come from the germline V gene.

V usage is TRBV7-2 and J usage is TRBJ2-7; 11 bases are shared with TRBD1. The CDR3 totals 15 residues. V lost 6 bases and J lost 6; bases outside the gene matches: 10. Germline CDR1 is SGHTA and CDR2 is FQGNSA. CDR3 protein: CASSITGQGVLEQYF. The CDR3 DNA is TGTGCCAGCAGTATAACGGGACAGGGGGTCCTCGAGCAGTACTTC. The full variable domain, with the rest looked up from reference TRBV7-2 and TRBJ2-7, is GAGVSQSPSNKVTEKGKDVELRCDPISGHTALYWYRQSLGQGLEFLIYFQGNSAPDKSGLPSDRFSAERTGGSVSTLTIQRTQQEDSAVYLCASSITGQGVLEQYFGPGTRLTVT.

V usage is TRBV29-1 and J usage is TRBJ1-2; D ambiguous. Germline CDR1 SQVTM, CDR2 ANQGSEA. Trimming removed 2 bases from V and 0 bases from J, with 7 bases in between. The CDR3 length is 13 residues. The CDR3 spells CSVESQTNYGYTF. The CDR3 DNA is TGCAGCGTTGAAAGTCAGACTAACTATGGCTACACCTTC.

The chain recombines TRBV10-3 with TRBJ1-2, with TRBD1 matching 7 bases. The V gene's germline CDR1 is ENHRY and CDR2 SYGVKD. The CDR3 is made up of 15 amino acids. Losses at the gene ends were 3 bases for V and 6 bases for J; bases not matched to a gene: 10. The CDR3 coding sequence is TGTGCCATCAGTGATGGGACAGCAAACCCAAATGGCTACACCTTC. Translation gives CAISDGTANPNGYTF.

The rearrangement uses TRBV5-1 and TRBJ2-1; D possibly corresponds to TRBD1 (5 bases). The CDR3 has 15 amino acids. V was clipped by 0 bases and J by 2 bases, with 9 bases between them. Germline CDR1 and CDR2: SGHRS and YFSETQ. The DNA of the CDR3 is TGCGCCAGCAGCTTGGCCGTGACAGCCTACAATGAGCAGTTCTTC. Translation gives CASSLAVTAYNEQFF.

The rearrangement links TRBV11-2 to TRBJ1-1; D gene ambiguous. CDR3 length: 12 residues. V was trimmed by 5 bases and J by 7 bases, leaving 11 bases between them. Germline V CDR1 and CDR2: SGHAT, FQNNGV. The CDR3 here is CASSGESYEAFF. The CDR3 DNA reads as TGTGCCAGCAGCGGAGAATCATATGAAGCTTTCTTT. Filled out from reference TRBV11-2 and TRBJ1-1, the complete variable domain reads EAGVAQSPRYKIIEKRQSVAFWCNPISGHATLYWYQQILGQGPKLLIQFQNNGVVDDSQLPKDRFSAERLKGVDSTLKIQPAKLEDSAVYLCASSGESYEAFFGQGTRLTVV.

The chain joins TRBV2 to TRBJ2-7; D might be TRBD1 (5 bases). The V end was cut by 7 bases, the J end by 3 bases, with 10 bases between. From germline, CDR1 is SNHLY and CDR2 FYNNEI. CDR3 size: 12 residues. The CDR3 DNA reads TGTGCCAGCATCGGCAGGGACTACGAGCAGTACTTC. This gives the protein CASIGRDYEQYF.

V gene TRBV5-1 combines with J gene TRBJ2-7; either TRBD1 or TRBD2 may supply D (5 bases each). The germline V and J ends were trimmed by 0 bases and 5 bases, with 15 bases remaining between them. The CDR3 spans 15 residues. Germline lookup yields CDR1 SGHRS and CDR2 YFSETQ. CDR3 bases: TGCGCCAGCAGCTTGGCGGGGCCCCCTGTGAACGAGCAGTACTTC. The encoded protein is CASSLAGPPVNEQYF.

V and J are TRBV19 and TRBJ1-5, with 7 bases fitting TRBD1. V was pared by 4 bases and J by 3 bases, with 15 bases of the junction left unmatched. The CDR3 loop spans 18 amino acids. The V gene's germline CDR1 is LNHDA and CDR2 SQIVND (reference sequence). The CDR3: CASSSSRGQKGVNQPQHF. In DNA form, the CDR3 reads TGTGCCAGTAGTAGCTCCCGGGGACAGAAGGGCGTCAATCAGCCCCAGCATTTT.

This clone was recorded only once. The chain links TRBV24-1 to TRBJ2-2, with D unclear. Germline assignment: CDR1 KGHDR and CDR2 SFDVKD. Trimming removed 4 bases at V and 5 bases at J, with 7 bases between. This CDR3 spans 13 amino acids. The CDR3 loop reads CATSESSTGELFF. The CDR3 DNA reads as TGTGCCACCAGTGAATCCTCGACCGGGGAGCTGTTTTTT.

J is TRBJ2-6 and V is TRBV27; 8 bases line up with TRBD1. Unmatched junction bases numbered 6, after V lost 2 bases and J lost 0 bases. The V gene's germline CDR1 is MNHEY and CDR2 SMNVEV (reference sequence). The CDR3 contains 18 residues. As DNA, the CDR3 is TGTGCCAGCAGTTTACTAGGGACAGGCTTCTCTGGGGCCAACGTCCTGACTTTC. This encodes CASSLLGTGFSGANVLTF. Full variable domain (rest looked up from reference TRBV27 and TRBJ2-6): EAQVTQNPRYLITVTGKKLTVTCSQNMNHEYMSWYRQDPGLGLRQIYYSMNVEVTDKGDVPEGYKVSRKEKRNFPLILESPSPNQTSLYFCASSLLGTGFSGANVLTFGAGSRLTVL.

The chain couples TRBV28 to TRBJ1-1, with 10 positions matching TRBD1. The germline gives CDR1 MDHEN, CDR2 SYDVKM. V shed 5 bases and J 4 bases; nucleotides not matched to a gene: 19. CDR3 length equals 19 residues. Here the CDR3 DNA reads TGTGCCAGCAGTCCCACGACCTTTCTCGGGACAGGGGATCCCACTGAAGCTTTCTTT. Translation gives CASSPTTFLGTGDPTEAFF.

This clone was seen a handful of times. The chain recombines TRBV27 with TRBJ1-1, with D perhaps TRBD1 (5 bases). The V and J ends lost 5 bases and 6 bases respectively, with 13 bases between them. The CDR3 has 13 amino acids. The germline gives CDR1 MNHEY, CDR2 SMNVEV (reference sequence). The CDR3 bases are TGTGCCAGCAGTGGCCGGGACGAGGCTGAAGCTTTCTTT. Amino acid sequence: CASSGRDEAEAFF.

This clone qualifies as medium-sized. The chain joins TRBV25-1 to TRBJ2-2; D tentatively fits TRBD1 or TRBD2 (5 bases each). With 1 base removed from V and 2 bases from J, the gap between germline ends came to 14 bases. This CDR3 comprises 17 residues. In germline, CDR1 is MGHDK, CDR2 SYGVNS. CDR3 region: CASSEFGTRFNTGELFF. The CDR3 coding sequence is TGTGCCAGCAGTGAATTTGGGACGCGCTTCAACACCGGGGAGCTGTTTTTT.

This clone was detected only a few times. This rearrangement joins TRBV18 to TRBJ1-1; D is unclear. The germline gives CDR1 KGHSH, CDR2 LQKENI. The CDR3 has 13 residues. V lost 2 bases to trimming and J lost 10 bases, with 14 bases between them. In nucleotides, the CDR3 is TGTGCCAGCTCACCAGCAGTGGGATTCGGAGCTTTCTTT. Its translation is CASSPAVGFGAFF.

The V and J genes are TRBV29-1 and TRBJ1-1, with 8 nucleotides matching TRBD1. With 6 bases clipped from V and 1 base from J, the junction kept 10 bases outside the gene matches. CDR1 and CDR2 (germline): SQVTM, ANQGSEA. CDR3 length: 15 amino acids. CDR3 nucleotide sequence: TGCAGCGTCAACAAACAGGGGGTCGCGAACACTGAAGCTTTCTTT. It yields the protein CSVNKQGVANTEAFF.

The chain combines TRBV7-9 with TRBJ2-7, with TRBD1 matching 7 bases. V gave up 5 bases and J gave up 0 bases; unmatched junction bases: 4. The V gene's germline CDR1 is SEHNR and CDR2 FQNEAQ (reference sequence). The CDR3 runs 14 residues. Written as DNA, the CDR3 is TGTGCCAGCAGCCGGGACAGCCTCTCCTACGAGCAGTACTTC. Its protein product is CASSRDSLSYEQYF.

The chain employs TRBV28 and TRBJ1-1; tentative D call: TRBD1 (5 bases). The CDR3 is 15 amino acids. Germline V CDR1 and CDR2: MDHEN, SYDVKM. The germline V and J ends were trimmed by 1 base and 5 bases, with 14 bases remaining between them. Here the CDR3 reads CASSLSAGPRTEAFF. DNA of the CDR3: TGTGCCAGCAGTTTATCAGCAGGGCCGAGGACTGAAGCTTTCTTT.